This TCR beta chain was captured in a study of OX40 agonist ivuxolimab in advanced cancers. People who had autoimmune disease history or systemic immunosuppression were excluded. Blood samples were obtained at baseline, cycle 4 day 1, and cycle 7 day 1. Sequencing used immunoSEQ multiplex PCR; TCRdb keeps in-frame clones, though not all of them. The sample has about 75,000 clones, 86% seen once. The sample consisted of CD4+ or CD8+ T cells sorted from blood, taken in a trial of the OX40 agonist ivuxolimab. The receptor was derived from an adult with an advanced solid tumor such as melanoma, head and neck, liver or kidney cancer.

This CDR3 is CASSKDRVNAGELFF. The CDR3 DNA follows: TGCGCCAGCAGTAAGGACAGGGTAAACGCCGGGGAGCTGTTTTTT. The chain recombines TRBV5-1 with TRBJ2-2, with 8 bases aligning to TRBD1. The V and J ends lost 5 bases and 6 bases, in that order; junction bases with no gene match: 9. The CDR3 is 15 amino acids. Germline V gives CDR1 SGHRS, CDR2 YFSETQ.